The source of this T cell receptor (beta chain) is a study of shared clonotypes between healthy human individuals (dated by TCRdb to the early 2020s). About the investigation overall: The cohort comprised a couple of women and a few men aged 18 to 49 years. Different laboratories and diverse techniques were used to prepare libraries and sequence TCR repertoires, to increase sequencing depth and limit assay-specific biases. Blood TCR repertoires of about five healthy adults were deeply sequenced to estimate repertoire size and the extent of clonotype sharing between individuals. Leukapheresis yielded between about 0.9 and 8.9 billion PBMCs per donor. For each donor, CD4 naive and CD4 memory were each given three plates, CD8 naive was given two plates, and CD8 memory was given one plate.

Details on this clone: Its antigen target is currently unknown. Per-base qualities were not stored, and no clone one base away is much larger.

The paper as a whole reports these results and caveats: Only blood was sampled, and tissue TCR repertoires likely differ from those in blood. Based on pairwise subsampling, the degree of clonotype sharing among donors was expected to be affected by sequencing depth. Higher generation probabilities were observed for clonotypes shared by all four sorted-subset donors than for non-shared clonotypes. Naive subsets generally had larger estimated clonotype richness than memory subsets did. Even with the large sequencing depth, rarefaction of the sorted-subset datasets indicated that sequencing was incomplete. The genetic and exposure-history diversity represented was limited by the small number of donors. Sharing across several donors was observed for approximately 4.6% of naive CD4, about 3.2% of naive CD8, 2.3% of memory CD4, and around 0.4% of memory CD8 clonotypes.

Using the deep immunoSEQ assay, multiplex PCR amplified TCR CDR3 regions from genomic DNA. Extracted genomic DNA from each cell subset was distributed evenly across all wells of several immunoSEQ 96-well plates, and each plate was treated as a replicate. Each replicate PCR for sorted subsets received about 0.2 ug genomic DNA, equal to 30,000 or so T cell genomes. The purified libraries were quantified using a Qubit 3.0 fluorometer, sized with a Bioanalyzer 2100, and then quantified again using the KAPA Library Quantification kit. Every immunoSEQ 96-well plate was sequenced on a separate single-read 150-cycle Illumina NextSeq 550 flow cell. In the authors' own workflow: Because only junctional sequences without quality scores were contained in the immunoSEQ output, filtering matching that applied to full-length reads could not be performed. Sequences were annotated with PyIR, a Python wrapper for IgBLAST v1.9, and V/J genes and CDR3 were assigned using IMGT germline references. Reads were filtered out if the reads had weak V/J assignments (E-value above 1e-6), no CDR3, stop codons, out-of-frame junctions, or ambiguous translated residues. V3J clonotypes were defined as sequences sharing an identical inferred V gene, J gene, and CDR3 amino acid sequence. Percentage overlap between repertoires was computed as shared unique clonotypes divided by the size of the smaller repertoire. Repertoire richness was assessed with RTK rarefaction, the Chao1 estimator, and Recon v2.1 estimates of unobserved clonotypes. Generation probabilities were computed with OLGA for all TCRbeta clonotypes obtained by the gDNA method from a few donors. TCRdb provides this immuneACCESS table in a form limited to in-frame rearrangements. Some clones are lacking; in checked studies, under half of them reflect an unresolved V gene, and why the rest are absent is not known. D and trimming were read from the DNA, whereas the V and J calls and clone size are those reported in that table. For this sample the table gives 1.5 million to 1.9 million clones, of which roughly 98% were detected only once. The ten most abundant clones make up approximately 0.44% of the sample.

After removal of 6 bases from V and 6 bases from J, the junction retains 6 bases not matched to a gene. According to the germline V gene, CDR1 reads SNHLY and CDR2 reads FYNNEI. The CDR3 runs 14 amino acids, cysteine and phenylalanine included. Only the CDR3 portion is preserved as DNA: 42 bases, with reading frame beginning at the first base. The donors were healthy, HIV-negative adults with no recently reported acute infections or vaccinations. All donors were Caucasian adults living in Nashville, Tennessee, USA. CD4+ T cells were enriched by magnetic negative selection; naive cells were then positively selected on CD45RA, and the negative fraction formed the memory subset. Blood was collected by leukapheresis, and PBMCs were isolated by Ficoll-Histopaque density gradient centrifugation and then cryopreserved in liquid nitrogen vapor phase. Purity and quantity of every magnetically sorted T cell population were checked by analytical flow cytometry. From each sorted fraction, genomic DNA was isolated and quantified by UV absorbance on a Nanodrop 2000c.

Sequencing was done on a sample of naive CD4+ T cells sorted from blood. According to the study, the label for this sample's cell subset or site signals: CD45RA+ positively selected. Here the chain combines TRBV2 and TRBJ1-5, with TRBD1 matching 9 junction bases. The origin of this receptor is a man between 25 and 39 years old in good health. CDR3 loop: CASRVGQGPQPQHF. The nucleotide sequence is TGTGCCAGCAGAGTGGGACAGGGTCCTCAGCCCCAGCATTTT.